This T cell receptor (beta chain) originates from a study of blood T cell repertoires in COVID-19. Clones were sequenced by immunoSEQ multiplex PCR, and TCRdb holds only the in-frame ones, with some missing. The sample shows around 190,000 clones, 84% of them seen only once. Trimming shortened V by 4 bases and J by 2 bases, and 18 bases separated the two germline ends. Germline V gene data show CDR1 as MNHEY and CDR2 as SVGAGI. The CDR3 length is 16 residues. The TCR was taken from a human donor in a cohort sampled during active COVID-19. The J gene is TRBJ2-7, the V gene TRBV6-5; no definite D call. The sample taken for sequencing was peripheral blood. For the CDR3, the DNA is TGTGCCAGCAGTTTGGTTGGCGTTAGGAGTCCCTACGAGCAGTACTTC. Its protein product is CASSLVGVRSPYEQYF.